A selection of T cell receptor beta chains follows, all from one sample in a study of control samples from healthy donors and cancer patients. Assay used: immunoSEQ multiplex PCR; TCRdb lists only in-frame clones, some missing. The sample has some 140,000 clones; roughly nine tenths are singletons. The sample consisted of blood. Receptors originate from a woman in her thirties in good health. CDR3s include the opening cysteine and the closing phenylalanine or tryptophan. The D gene is left open where the match is weak. A clone size is listed for some rows: how often the clone was seen (once, few, many), or a class if it is expanded.

clone_size	d_call	v_call	j_call	cdr3_aa	cdr3_nt
.	.	TRBV9	TRBJ1-2	CASSVSVLNYGYTF	TGTGCCAGCAGCGTTTCTGTTTTAAACTATGGCTACACCTTC
.	.	TRBV24-1	TRBJ2-3	CATSDPTVEYADTQYF	TGTGCCACCAGTGATCCGACTGTCGAATATGCAGATACGCAGTATTTT
.	.	TRBV20-1	TRBJ2-5	CSASVQETQYF	TGCAGTGCTAGCGTGCAAGAGACCCAGTACTTC
.	.	TRBV12-3/TRBV12-4	TRBJ2-5	CASNRGMETQYF	TGTGCCAGCAATCGGGGTATGGAGACCCAGTACTTC
few	.	TRBV28	TRBJ1-1	CASSIPQGKAEAFF	TGTGCCAGCAGTATACCACAGGGTAAGGCTGAAGCTTTCTTT
once	.	TRBV5-1	TRBJ2-3	CASSPPGALADSTDTQYF	TGCGCCAGCAGCCCCCCGGGGGCCCTAGCGGACAGCACAGATACGCAGTATTTT
few	.	TRBV5-6	TRBJ1-5	CASSSDRGAGNQPQHF	TGTGCCAGCAGCTCGGACCGAGGGGCTGGCAATCAGCCCCAGCATTTT
once	TRBD2	TRBV28	TRBJ2-7	CASSLRPGLPYEQYF	TGTGCCAGCAGTTTACGCCCGGGACTACCCTACGAGCAGTACTTC
.	.	TRBV18	TRBJ1-3	CASSSSHGEAGNTIYF	TGTGCCAGCTCCTCAAGTCACGGGGAAGCTGGAAACACCATATATTTT
once	.	TRBV5-1	TRBJ2-7	CASSFPDTRKNEQYF	TGCGCCAGCAGCTTTCCGGACACCCGTAAGAACGAGCAGTACTTC
.	TRBD1	TRBV24-1	TRBJ1-1	CATSGLSRDRRLNTEAFF	TGTGCCACCAGTGGCCTCTCCCGGGACAGAAGATTGAACACTGAAGCTTTCTTT
.	.	TRBV7-2	TRBJ2-3	CASRTARGSTDTQYF	TGTGCCAGCAGAACTGCGCGGGGTAGCACAGATACGCAGTATTTT
.	TRBD2	TRBV19	TRBJ2-1	CASSISSGEYNEQFF	TGTGCCAGTAGTATTTCTAGCGGTGAATACAATGAGCAGTTCTTC
.	TRBD2	TRBV4-1	TRBJ2-7	CASSRGTSGSYEQYF	TGCGCCAGCAGCCGAGGGACTAGCGGGAGCTACGAGCAGTACTTC
.	.	TRBV7-9	TRBJ2-5	CASSFRSTGGETQYF	TGTGCCAGCAGCTTCCGGTCTACAGGCGGGGAGACCCAGTACTTC
.	TRBD2	TRBV18	TRBJ2-7	CASSPMLAGGQEQYF	TGTGCCAGCTCACCAATGCTAGCGGGAGGTCAAGAGCAGTACTTC
.	TRBD2	TRBV7-9	TRBJ2-1	CASSPGGGTSVYNEQFF	TGTGCCAGCAGCCCCGGGGGGGGGACTAGCGTTTACAATGAGCAGTTCTTC
.	TRBD1	TRBV28	TRBJ2-5	CASSSRTGQETQYF	TGTGCCAGCAGTTCCAGGACAGGGCAAGAGACCCAGTACTTC
.	.	TRBV29-1	TRBJ2-5	CSAHEAGRETQYF	TGCAGCGCACACGAGGCCGGGAGAGAGACCCAGTACTTC
.	TRBD1	TRBV5-5	TRBJ1-4	CASSVHLRTGWLEKLFF	TGTGCCAGCAGCGTACACCTACGGACAGGGTGGCTCGAAAAACTGTTTTTT
.	.	TRBV19	TRBJ2-5	CASSIRRDQETQYF	TGTGCCAGTAGTATTCGCAGGGACCAAGAGACCCAGTACTTC
.	.	TRBV6-1	TRBJ2-7	CASSDIRYEQYF	TGTGCCAGCAGTGACATTCGCTACGAGCAGTACTTC
once	.	TRBV29-1	TRBJ1-2	CSVGVGRETYGYTF	TGCAGCGTTGGTGTGGGACGGGAGACCTATGGCTACACCTTC
.	TRBD1	TRBV5-1	TRBJ2-1	CASSLVGQQYNEQFF	TGCGCCAGCAGCTTGGTGGGACAGCAATACAATGAGCAGTTCTTC
.	TRBD1	TRBV28	TRBJ1-6	CASIKAGGFYNSPLHF	TGTGCCAGCATCAAAGCAGGGGGGTTCTATAATTCACCCCTCCACTTT
.	.	TRBV4-2	TRBJ1-4	CASSQGTHTEKLFF	TGTGCCAGCAGCCAGGGGACACACACGGAAAAACTGTTTTTT
.	.	TRBV27	TRBJ2-1	CASTPFSSYNEQFF	TGTGCCAGCACCCCATTTAGCTCCTACAATGAGCAGTTCTTC
.	.	TRBV5-1	TRBJ2-3	CASSLEPSPSTDTQYF	TGCGCCAGCAGCCTGGAACCATCTCCTAGCACAGATACGCAGTATTTT
.	TRBD2	TRBV7-3	TRBJ2-7	CASSLTSGTEQYF	TGTGCCAGCAGCTTGACTAGCGGGACCGAGCAGTACTTC
.	.	TRBV6-6	TRBJ1-2	CASSYLSSDGYTF	TGTGCCAGCAGTTACCTAAGCTCGGATGGCTACACCTTC
few	.	TRBV10-1	TRBJ2-5	CASSESGRGETQYF	TGCGCCAGCAGTGAAAGCGGCCGTGGGGAGACCCAGTACTTC
.	.	TRBV5-6	TRBJ2-1	CASSSQQDYSYNEQFF	TGTGCCAGCAGCTCCCAACAGGATTACTCCTACAATGAGCAGTTCTTC
.	.	TRBV24-1	TRBJ2-5	CATSDSQRSQETQYF	TGTGCCACCAGTGATTCTCAGAGATCCCAAGAGACCCAGTACTTC
.	TRBD2	TRBV5-6	TRBJ2-1	CASRDLGGSSYNEQFF	TGTGCCAGCAGAGACCTAGGCGGGAGCTCCTACAATGAGCAGTTCTTC
once	.	TRBV29-1	TRBJ1-4	CSGSLGAGEKLFF	TGCAGCGGGAGTCTAGGGGCTGGGGAAAAACTGTTTTTT
.	TRBD1	TRBV11-1	TRBJ2-3	CASSVRTGYTDTQYF	TGTGCCAGCAGCGTAAGGACAGGGTACACAGATACGCAGTATTTT
.	.	TRBV2	TRBJ2-3	CASSDRGLSRGDTQYF	TGTGCCAGCAGTGATCGGGGACTCTCAAGGGGCGATACGCAGTATTTT
.	.	TRBV9	TRBJ1-5	CASSPGRGSNQPQHF	TGTGCCAGCAGCCCCGGCAGGGGTAGTAATCAGCCCCAGCATTTT
.	.	TRBV19	TRBJ2-3	CASSMGTGHGTDTQYF	TGTGCCAGTAGTATGGGAACAGGCCACGGCACAGATACGCAGTATTTT
once	TRBD1	TRBV28	TRBJ1-4	CASSLGQEREKLFF	TGTGCCAGCAGTCTGGGACAGGAGCGCGAAAAACTGTTTTTT
.	.	TRBV19	TRBJ1-6	CASRLGEGNSPLHF	TGTGCCAGTAGGCTGGGGGAAGGAAATTCACCCCTCCACTTT
.	.	TRBV25-1	TRBJ1-2	CASSEGLPGGYTF	TGTGCCAGCAGTGAAGGTCTTCCTGGCGGCTACACCTTC
.	TRBD1	TRBV5-4	TRBJ1-6	CASSDRDRDANSPLHF	TGTGCCAGCAGCGACCGGGACAGGGATGCGAATTCACCCCTCCACTTT
.	.	TRBV19	TRBJ2-7	CASSIGGGPYEQYF	TGTGCCAGTAGTATAGGAGGGGGTCCCTACGAGCAGTACTTC
.	.	TRBV7-8	TRBJ1-6	CASSLFGDRSPLHF	TGTGCCAGCAGCTTATTTGGGGACCGCTCACCCCTCCACTTT
.	.	TRBV15	TRBJ2-1	CATSRENNEQFF	TGTGCCACCAGCAGAGAAAACAATGAGCAGTTCTTC
few	TRBD2	TRBV5-1	TRBJ2-1	CASSSTDSGRRNEQFF	TGCGCCAGCAGCTCTACCGACAGCGGGAGACGCAATGAGCAGTTCTTC
.	.	TRBV20-1	TRBJ2-3	CSASGRGPGGADTQYF	TGCAGTGCTAGTGGTCGAGGCCCAGGGGGGGCAGATACGCAGTATTTT